This T cell receptor beta chain was captured by sequencing in a study of blood T cell repertoires in COVID-19. Study in general: The United States, Italy and Spain were the sources of the acute and convalescent COVID-19 samples. T cells, B-cell-depleted T cells, or PBMCs provided the cDNA or gDNA that served as material.

Germline CDR1 reads MNHEY; CDR2 reads SVGEGT. The CDR3 runs 15 residues. Trimming took off 0 bases at V and 5 bases at J, with 11 bases between the two ends. Source study methods: Reference gene primer amplification gave nucleated cell count estimates. Clones were sequenced by immunoSEQ multiplex PCR, and TCRdb holds only the in-frame ones, with some missing. The V and J calls and clone size are taken from that table; D and trimming were inferred from the DNA. Of hundreds of thousands of clones in the sample, approximately 86% are singletons; the top ten hold around 1.2%. What was sequenced was peripheral blood. The chain couples TRBV6-2 or TRBV6-3 to TRBJ1-5, with D unresolved. The source of this sequence is a man between 65 and 85 years old with acute or convalescent COVID-19. The CDR3 bases are TGTGCCAGCAGTTACTCGGCCAGCGAACATCAGCCCCAGCATTTT. It specifies CASSYSASEHQPQHF.